This entry lists 3 T cell receptor beta chains sequenced from one sample in a study of blood T cell repertoires in COVID-19. Sequencing was performed with immunoSEQ multiplex PCR; in TCRdb, only in-frame clones are kept and a portion is missing. Here the sample spans some 38,000 clones, less than 85% being singletons. Source material: peripheral blood. These receptors came from a woman in her sixties or seventies with acute or convalescent COVID-19.

The chain couples TRBV9 to TRBJ2-7, with D tentatively TRBD2 (5 bases). V was trimmed by 4 bases and J by 3 bases, leaving 14 bases between them. The CDR3 is 14 amino acids. Germline values: CDR1 SGDLS, CDR2 YYNGEE. The DNA for the CDR3 is TGTGCCAGCAGCTCCGGGGTCCGTGACTACGAGCAGTACTTC. Protein product: CASSSGVRDYEQYF.

This clone was observed a few times. The rearrangement joins TRBV5-1 to TRBJ1-1, with a possible D match to TRBD1 (6 bases). V shed 0 bases and J shed 6 bases, with 18 bases lying between them. Germline-derived CDR1 and CDR2 are SGHRS and YFSETQ. The CDR3 has 16 residues. CDR3: CASSLVVSGAGAEAFF. The DNA of the CDR3 is TGCGCCAGCAGCTTGGTCGTGTCTGGGGCAGGGGCTGAAGCTTTCTTT.

The chain couples TRBV29-1 to TRBJ2-7, with D possibly being TRBD1 (6 bases). Germline V lookup: CDR1 SQVTM, CDR2 ANQGSEA. There are 12 residues in the CDR3. The V end was cut by 4 bases, the J end by 0 bases, with 7 bases between. CDR3 nucleotide sequence: TGCAGCGTTGGGACAGTCTCCTACGAGCAGTACTTC. It specifies CSVGTVSYEQYF.